Presented here are 28 T cell receptor beta chains from one specimen sequenced in a study of ipilimumab plus nivolumab after autologous stem cell transplantation (dated by TCRdb to the early 2020s). Library method: the immunoSEQ multiplex PCR assay. Here the immuneACCESS table is served through TCRdb, limited to in-frame sequences with V and J called. Missing clones are a known gap in these copies; in checked studies unresolved V genes cover under half, and the rest lacks a known reason. This sample holds about 84,000 clones; 75% to 85% were observed only once. 2% to 2.5% of the sample belongs to the ten largest clones. The specimen comprised PBMCs, sampled in a trial of ipilimumab plus nivolumab as post-transplant consolidation. These receptors were collected from a male donor with diffuse large B-cell lymphoma.

The rearrangement links TRBV18 to TRBJ2-5; D might be TRBD2 (5 bases). V was shortened by 3 bases and J by 3 bases, with 11 bases between the two germline ends. The CDR3 is 14 residues long. Germline V CDR1 and CDR2: KGHSH, LQKENI. The CDR3 DNA reads as TGTGCCAGCTCACCGGAGGTGAGAGAAGAGACCCAGTACTTC. Its translation: CASSPEVREETQYF.

The chain uses TRBV5-1 and TRBJ2-5; TRBD1 or TRBD2 may be the D gene (5 bases each). The last part of the DNA fits TRBJ2-7 better; the J call may be wrong. From germline, CDR1 is SGHRS and CDR2 YFSETQ. The CDR3 is made up of 14 amino acids. CDR3 sequence: CASSFTGTSYEQYF. Written as DNA, the CDR3 is TGCGCCAGCAGCTTCACGGGGACCTCCTACGAGCAGTACTTC.

The V and J genes are TRBV6-6 and TRBJ1-1; no firm D call. The length of the CDR3 is 14 residues. Looked up from germline, CDR1 is MNHNY and CDR2 is SVGAGI (reference sequence). V dropped 2 bases and J dropped 1 base, with 8 bases sitting between them. The DNA of the CDR3 is TGTGCCAGCAGTTACCCTGCGGAGAACACTGAAGCTTTCTTT. It specifies CASSYPAENTEAFF.

This chain uses TRBV6-5 with TRBJ2-5, with D unresolved. The CDR3 is made up of 15 amino acids. Between the trimmed V and J ends, which lost 0 bases and 7 bases, there was a span of 15 bases. The germline V gene has CDR1 MNHEY and CDR2 SVGAGI. The CDR3 region is CASSYSGTTLGTQYF. The CDR3 DNA follows: TGTGCCAGCAGTTACTCGGGAACTACCCTAGGGACCCAGTACTTC.

V is TRBV23-1 and J is TRBJ2-3, with 7 bases that match TRBD1. TRBV23-1 is designated an ORF whose function remains uncertain. V dropped 3 bases and J dropped 4; count of bases not matched to a gene: 13. This CDR3 comprises 17 residues. CDR3 loop: CASSHGTVLLGADTQYF. The DNA for the CDR3 is TGCGCCAGCAGTCACGGGACAGTTCTTCTAGGTGCAGATACGCAGTATTTT.

The chain is built from TRBV18 and TRBJ1-1, with D tentatively TRBD1 (6 bases). The CDR3 spans 13 residues. CDR1 and CDR2 (germline): KGHSH, LQKENI. The V end was cut by 3 bases, the J end by 6 bases, with 11 bases between. In DNA, the CDR3 is TGTGCCAGCTCACCGGGTGGGGGCCCTGAAGCTTTCTTT. This translates into CASSPGGGPEAFF.

The chain links TRBV7-7 to TRBJ1-2, with 7 nucleotides matching TRBD1. CDR1 is SSHAT, CDR2 FNYEAQ, per germline (reference sequence). The CDR3 is 16 residues long. Losses at the gene ends were 5 bases for V and 4 bases for J; bases not matched to a gene: 13. The CDR3 nucleotides read TGTGCCAGCAGCCCTCTGATGTTGGACAGGCTCTATGGCTACACCTTC. Protein: CASSPLMLDRLYGYTF.

The rearrangement links TRBV30 to TRBJ2-5; TRBD2 agrees at 7 bases. Germline V lookup: CDR1 GTSNPN, CDR2 SVGIG (reference sequence). V shed 0 bases, J shed 4 bases, and the junction held 5 bases outside the gene matches. The CDR3 loop spans 14 amino acids. The CDR3 DNA reads as TGTGCCTGGAGTGTAGGCCCGGGGGGAGAGACCCAGTACTTC. Protein product: CAWSVGPGGETQYF.

Note on this clone: This sample also contains other DNA sequences that code for the same CDR3. The V call is TRBV27, the J call TRBJ1-2, with TRBD1 matching over 7 bases. From germline, CDR1 is MNHEY and CDR2 SMNVEV (reference sequence). This CDR3 has 15 amino acids. Germline trimming cut 8 bases from V and 0 bases from J; bases unmatched to any gene: 9. Here the CDR3 reads CASGRGQGANYGYTF. The CDR3 bases are TGTGCCAGCGGGAGGGGGCAGGGGGCTAACTATGGCTACACCTTC.

V and J are TRBV10-2 and TRBJ2-1; 12 bases match TRBD2. With V trimmed by 9 bases and J by 7 bases, 13 bases remained unmatched. Germline V gene sequence: CDR1 WSHSY, CDR2 SAAADI. The CDR3 extends over 16 amino acids. The CDR3 DNA sequence: TGCGCCAGTACTGAACTAGCGGGGGGCCCTAGGAATGAGCAGTTCTTC. Its translation: CASTELAGGPRNEQFF.

V is TRBV4-1 and J is TRBJ1-1; D ambiguous. The CDR3 has 11 amino acids. Germline V CDR1 and CDR2: MGHRA, YSYEKL. V was cut by 3 bases and J by 11 bases, with 10 bases left in between. CDR3 DNA: TGCGCCAGCAGCCAGGCCTTAGTGGCTTTCTTT. Its translation: CASSQALVAFF.

The chain joins TRBV7-2 to TRBJ1-3, with D possibly being TRBD1 (5 bases). Germline CDR1 and CDR2: SGHTA and FQGNSA. V was trimmed by 5 bases and J by 5 bases, leaving 16 bases between them. The CDR3 covers 15 residues. CDR3 nucleotide sequence: TGTGCCAGCAGCCGCGAAGGCAGGGTTAGAAACACCATATATTTT. Its protein product is CASSREGRVRNTIYF.

The chain links TRBV4-1 to TRBJ1-2; D gene ambiguous. From germline, CDR1 is MGHRA and CDR2 YSYEKL. Deletions cut 2 bases from V and 8 bases from J, with 24 bases between. The CDR3 has 17 residues. CDR3 nucleotides: TGCGCCAGCAGCCAATATCGCATTCGGCCCCACGGAACGGGCTACACCTTC. Residues: CASSQYRIRPHGTGYTF.

The chain carries TRBV7-2 and TRBJ1-4; D is undetermined. The CDR3 is 14 amino acids. CDR1 is SGHTA and CDR2 is FQGNSA in the germline V gene. V gave up 5 bases and J gave up 2 bases, with 9 bases separating them. The CDR3 nucleotides are TGTGCCAGCAGCGTCAGAGGGACTAATGAAAAACTGTTTTTT. This codes for CASSVRGTNEKLFF.

Only a few counts were recorded for this clone. The rearrangement uses TRBV4-1 and TRBJ2-5; D might be TRBD2 (7 bases). The CDR3 spans 15 residues. The germline V gene encodes CDR1 MGHRA and CDR2 YSYEKL. V was shortened by 1 base and J by 5 bases, with 14 bases between the two germline ends. DNA for the CDR3: TGCGCCAGCAGCCAAGGGGCGGGGGCGACGGAGACCCAGTACTTC. Translation gives CASSQGAGATETQYF.

The chain couples TRBV7-4 to TRBJ2-3; D assignment may be TRBD1 or TRBD2 (6 bases each). The CDR3 is 16 residues long. V was clipped by 5 bases and J by 2 bases, with 17 bases between them. Germline CDR1 is SGHVT and CDR2 is SQSDAQ. The CDR3: CASSREQGLITDTQYF. In DNA, the CDR3 is TGTGCCAGCAGCCGGGAACAGGGACTTATCACAGATACGCAGTATTTT.

The chain employs TRBV4-3 and TRBJ2-3; 7 bases match TRBD2. This CDR3 contains 15 residues. J gave up 1 base and V 4 bases, and 5 bases lay outside the gene matches. CDR1 and CDR2 from the germline V gene are LGHNA and YSLEER. CDR3 coding DNA: TGCGCCAGCAGCCCTGGGGGGGGAGGCACAGATACGCAGTATTTT. Its translation is CASSPGGGGTDTQYF.

The chain recombines TRBV10-3 with TRBJ1-6; 7 bases match TRBD1. J lost 3 bases, V lost 4 bases, and 3 bases had no gene match. CDR3 length: 15 amino acids. CDR1 is ENHRY, CDR2 SYGVKD, per germline. CDR3 bases: TGTGCCATCAGTGGGGGACAGCTCTATAATTCACCCCTCCACTTT. It translates to CAISGGQLYNSPLHF.

The chain employs TRBV9 and TRBJ1-2, with TRBD1 matching 7 bases. Trimming took 0 bases from V and 7 from J; bases not matched to a gene: 6. Germline-derived CDR1 and CDR2 are SGDLS and YYNGEE. There are 14 residues in the CDR3. The CDR3, as DNA: TGTGCCAGCAGCGTAGCGTTCACAGGGGTTGGCTACACCTTC. This translates into CASSVAFTGVGYTF.

V usage is TRBV25-1 and J usage is TRBJ2-1, with TRBD1 identical over 11 bases. Germline values: CDR1 MGHDK, CDR2 SYGVNS. This CDR3 contains 16 residues. V trimming: 1 base; J trimming: 7 bases; junction bases outside the gene matches: 6. CDR3 loop: CASSESGTGGLNEQFF. CDR3 DNA sequence: TGTGCCAGCAGTGAATCTGGGACAGGGGGGTTGAATGAGCAGTTCTTC.

CDR3 region: CATTRDRNQPQHF. As DNA, the CDR3 is TGTGCCACCACCCGGGACAGAAATCAGCCCCAGCATTTT. The rearrangement uses TRBV6-1 and TRBJ1-5, with 7 bases that match TRBD1. Germline CDR1 is MNHNS and CDR2 is SASEGT. This CDR3 has 13 residues. Unmatched junction bases numbered 7, after V lost 10 bases and J lost 4 bases.

V is TRBV19 and J is TRBJ1-5; D uncertain. The V end lost 3 bases, the J end lost 2 bases, and 11 bases lay between the germline ends. This CDR3 region has 15 residues. CDR1 is LNHDA and CDR2 is SQIVND in the germline V gene (reference sequence). CDR3 nucleotide sequence: TGTGCCAGTAGTATTGGCAGGAAAGGCAATCAGCCCCAGCATTTT. Its protein is CASSIGRKGNQPQHF.

The rearrangement uses TRBV7-3 and TRBJ2-5; 7 bases agree with TRBD2. J was trimmed by 1 base and V by 5 bases; bases with no gene match: 4. This CDR3 is 14 amino acids long. Germline values: CDR1 SGHTA, CDR2 FQGTGA. CDR3: CASSPSGAQETQYF. DNA of the CDR3: TGTGCCAGCAGCCCCAGCGGGGCCCAAGAGACCCAGTACTTC.

The J gene is TRBJ1-2, the V gene TRBV4-3; D perhaps matches TRBD1 (6 bases). CDR3 length: 17 residues. With 3 bases removed from V and 6 bases from J, the gap between germline ends came to 23 bases. CDR1 and CDR2 from the germline V gene are LGHNA and YSLEER. CDR3 nucleotide sequence: TGCGCCAGCAGCCACTCGGTAGGGGGGGCGACGGGGAATGGCTACACCTTC. Protein sequence: CASSHSVGGATGNGYTF.

This clone was recorded only once. The V gene is TRBV2, the J gene TRBJ2-7; TRBD1 aligns across 8 bases. The germline V gene encodes CDR1 SNHLY and CDR2 FYNNEI. With 6 bases clipped from V and 3 bases from J, the junction kept 7 bases outside the gene matches. The CDR3 is 14 amino acids. CDR3 residues: CASSPGQVVYEQYF. The CDR3 bases are TGTGCCAGCAGCCCGGGACAGGTCGTCTACGAGCAGTACTTC. Looking up the rest from reference TRBV2 and TRBJ2-7 gives the full variable domain: EPEVTQTPSHQVTQMGQEVILRCVPISNHLYFYWYRQILGQKVEFLVSFYNNEISEKSEIFDDQFSVERPDGSNFTLKIRSTKLEDSAMYFCASSPGQVVYEQYFGPGTRLTVT.

In this sample, this clone turned up a few times. This rearrangement joins TRBV20-1 to TRBJ2-7; D is possibly TRBD1 (6 bases). V gave up 6 bases and J gave up 4 bases, with 10 bases separating them. The CDR3 loop spans 11 amino acids. CDR1 and CDR2 (germline): DFQATT, SNEGSKA (reference sequence). The CDR3 reads CSAIQGYEQYF. CDR3 nucleotides: TGCAGTGCGATACAGGGTTACGAGCAGTACTTC.

V usage is TRBV2 and J usage is TRBJ2-5; 13 nucleotides match TRBD2. The V segment lost 8 bases and the J segment 3 bases; nucleotides outside the gene matches: 3. Germline lookup yields CDR1 SNHLY and CDR2 FYNNEI. CDR3 length equals 14 residues. The CDR3 here is CASRGTSGEETQYF. CDR3 bases: TGTGCCAGCCGTGGGACTAGCGGGGAAGAGACCCAGTACTTC.

The V gene is TRBV10-3, the J gene TRBJ1-1; tentative D call: TRBD1 (5 bases). The CDR3 covers 14 residues. Germline V CDR1 and CDR2: ENHRY, SYGVKD. V lost 1 base and J lost 3, with 9 bases in between. CDR3 nucleotide sequence: TGTGCCATCAGTGAGTTCCAGGGCCACACTGAAGCTTTCTTT. Translation: CAISEFQGHTEAFF.